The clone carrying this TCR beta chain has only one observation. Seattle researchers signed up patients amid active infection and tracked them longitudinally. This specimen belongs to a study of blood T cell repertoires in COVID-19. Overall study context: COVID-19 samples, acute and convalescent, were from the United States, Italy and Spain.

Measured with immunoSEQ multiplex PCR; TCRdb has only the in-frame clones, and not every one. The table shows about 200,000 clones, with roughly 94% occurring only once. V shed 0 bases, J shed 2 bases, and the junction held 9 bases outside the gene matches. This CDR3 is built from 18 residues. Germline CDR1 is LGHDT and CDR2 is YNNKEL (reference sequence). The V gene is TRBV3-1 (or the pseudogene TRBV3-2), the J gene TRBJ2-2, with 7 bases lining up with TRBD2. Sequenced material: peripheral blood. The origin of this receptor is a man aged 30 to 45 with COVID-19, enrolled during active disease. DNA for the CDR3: TGTGCCAGCAGCCAAGATTTCTCCGCGGGGGTAAACACCGGGGAGCTGTTTTTT. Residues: CASSQDFSAGVNTGELFF.